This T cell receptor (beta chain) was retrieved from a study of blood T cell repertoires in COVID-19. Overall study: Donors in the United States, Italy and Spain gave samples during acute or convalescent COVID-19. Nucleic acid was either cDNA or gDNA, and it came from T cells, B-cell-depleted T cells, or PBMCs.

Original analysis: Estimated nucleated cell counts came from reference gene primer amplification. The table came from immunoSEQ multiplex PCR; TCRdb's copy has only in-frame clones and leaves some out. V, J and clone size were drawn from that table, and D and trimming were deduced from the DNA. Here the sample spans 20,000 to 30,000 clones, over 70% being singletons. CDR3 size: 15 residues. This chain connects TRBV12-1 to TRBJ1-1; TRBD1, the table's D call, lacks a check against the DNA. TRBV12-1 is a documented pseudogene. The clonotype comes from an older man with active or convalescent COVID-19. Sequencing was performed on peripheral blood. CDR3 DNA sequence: TGTGCCAGCAGCTTCGCCCTCAGGGGGGCCCCTGAAGCTTTCTTT. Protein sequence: CASSFALRGAPEAFF.